Below are 13 T cell receptor beta chains sequenced from a single sample in a study of blood T cell repertoires in COVID-19. The repertoire was sequenced with immunoSEQ multiplex PCR; TCRdb's copy has only in-frame clones and lacks some. The table lists 300,000 to 350,000 clones, approximately 89% of them singletons. The sequencing input was PBMCs or T cells enriched from blood (not recorded which). The receptors stem from a young woman who had recovered from COVID-19.

The chain recombines TRBV18 with TRBJ2-1; D might be TRBD1 (5 bases). Germline V gene sequence: CDR1 KGHSH, CDR2 LQKENI. Trimming removed 3 bases at V and 5 bases at J, with 11 bases between. The CDR3 has 14 residues. The CDR3 is CASSPAQQDNEQFF. In DNA, the CDR3 is TGTGCCAGCTCACCCGCCCAACAGGACAATGAGCAGTTCTTC.

The chain joins TRBV18 to TRBJ2-7; TRBD2 aligns across 9 bases. Trimming cost V 4 bases and J 5 bases; bases outside gene matches: 6. The CDR3 covers 14 residues. The germline CDR1 and CDR2 sequences are KGHSH and LQKENI. The CDR3: CASSLAGVSDEQYF. The CDR3 region has the DNA TGTGCCAGCTCACTAGCGGGAGTATCCGACGAGCAGTACTTC.

This clone was observed once. The chain joins TRBV18 to TRBJ2-7; D call uncertain. V was pared by 3 bases and J by 2 bases, with 17 bases between. Per the germline V gene, CDR1 is KGHSH and CDR2 is LQKENI. The CDR3 is made up of 16 amino acids. CDR3: CASSPIAVSPTYEQYF. As DNA, the CDR3 is TGTGCCAGCTCACCGATCGCGGTCTCACCCACCTACGAGCAGTACTTC.

The CDR3 region is CASSLSGRAYEQYF. The DNA for the CDR3 is TGTGCCAGCAGCCTTAGCGGACGGGCCTACGAGCAGTACTTC. The rearrangement links TRBV5-6 to TRBJ2-7, with D tentatively TRBD2 (6 bases). The V end lost 4 bases, the J end lost 2 bases, and 13 bases lay between the germline ends. CDR3 length: 14 residues. Germline assignment: CDR1 SGHDT and CDR2 YYEEEE.

The chain carries TRBV6-5 and TRBJ1-1; 7 nucleotides agree with TRBD1. CDR1 and CDR2 (germline): MNHEY, SVGAGI. The trim removed 2 bases at V and 6 bases at J, leaving 12 bases unmatched. The CDR3 runs 16 residues. In DNA form, the CDR3 reads TGTGCCAGCAGTTACCGCTACAGGGGTCGGAGAGCTGAAGCTTTCTTT. As protein: CASSYRYRGRRAEAFF.

V and J are TRBV5-1 and TRBJ1-1; tentatively, D is TRBD1 (5 bases). CDR1 SGHRS and CDR2 YFSETQ come from the germline V gene. The CDR3 is 14 residues long. The germline V and J ends were trimmed by 4 bases and 4 bases, with 14 bases remaining between them. CDR3 nucleotides: TGCGCCAGCAGCCCTCCTACGGGGGGCACTGAAGCTTTCTTT. It is translated as CASSPPTGGTEAFF. Drawing the rest from reference TRBV5-1 and TRBJ1-1, the complete variable domain is KAGVTQTPRYLIKTRGQQVTLSCSPISGHRSVSWYQQTPGQGLQFLFEYFSETQRNKGNFPGRFSGRQFSNSRSEMNVSTLELGDSALYLCASSPPTGGTEAFFGQGTRLTVV.

V gene TRBV10-3 combines with J gene TRBJ2-4; 14 bases agree with TRBD2. The CDR3 has 18 amino acids. The germline V gene has CDR1 ENHRY and CDR2 SYGVKD. The trim removed 6 bases at V and 7 bases at J, leaving 14 bases unmatched. The CDR3 nucleotides read TGTGCCATCAGCAACACCGGACTAGCGGGAGGAGACCTTAACATTCAGTACTTC. Its translation is CAISNTGLAGGDLNIQYF.

V is TRBV27 and J is TRBJ1-1; TRBD1 might be the D (5 bases). The germline V gene has CDR1 MNHEY and CDR2 SMNVEV (reference sequence). The CDR3 spans 14 residues. V lost 3 bases and J 4 bases, leaving 12 bases between the germline ends. The CDR3 here is CASSFLGASTEAFF. The DNA for the CDR3 is TGTGCCAGCAGTTTTTTAGGGGCGAGCACTGAAGCTTTCTTT.

This clone was picked up one time. The chain links TRBV27 to TRBJ1-1, with 7 bases aligning to TRBD1. Germline lookup yields CDR1 MNHEY and CDR2 SMNVEV (reference sequence). V shed 4 bases and J 1 base; nucleotides not matched to a gene: 6. The CDR3 runs 15 residues. CDR3 DNA sequence: TGTGCCAGCAGTTCGCCGGGACAGAAGAACACTGAAGCTTTCTTT. It is translated as CASSSPGQKNTEAFF.

This clone was detected only a few times. This chain uses TRBV7-2 with TRBJ2-3, with D unclear. With 4 bases removed from V and 4 bases from J, the gap between germline ends came to 6 bases. The CDR3 runs 12 residues. Per germline, CDR1 SGHTA and CDR2 FQGNSA. The CDR3 protein is CASSSTADTQYF. CDR3 DNA: TGTGCCAGCAGCTCCACGGCAGATACGCAGTATTTT.

The chain joins TRBV24-1 to TRBJ2-5; possibly TRBD1 for D (6 bases). The germline V and J ends were trimmed by 2 bases and 1 base, with 10 bases remaining between them. The CDR3 is 15 residues long. Germline lookup yields CDR1 KGHDR and CDR2 SFDVKD. The CDR3 DNA is TGTGCCACCAGTGATTCACGACAGGCCCAAGAGACCCAGTACTTC. This sequence encodes CATSDSRQAQETQYF.

The chain recombines TRBV4-3 with TRBJ2-1; D call uncertain. The germline V and J ends were trimmed by 0 bases and 6 bases, with 6 bases remaining between them. Germline CDR1 is LGHNA and CDR2 is YSLEER. This CDR3 has 13 residues. The CDR3 nucleotides are TGCGCCAGCAGCCAAGACCAGATCAATGAGCAGTTCTTC. Amino acid sequence: CASSQDQINEQFF.

CDR3 DNA sequence: TGTGCCTGGGCCGGACAGGCGGCCTACGAGCAGTACTTC. Its translation is CAWAGQAAYEQYF. The V call is TRBV30, the J call TRBJ2-7; 7 bases fit TRBD1. Germline V gene lookup returns CDR1 GTSNPN and CDR2 SVGIG (reference sequence). The V segment lost 5 bases and the J segment 2 bases; nucleotides outside the gene matches: 6. This CDR3 is built from 13 residues.